The 4 T cell receptor beta chains below were found in one sample sequenced in a study of cytomegalovirus exposure and HLA in healthy donors. TCRdb keeps only in-frame clones here, not all; method: immunoSEQ multiplex PCR. In the table there are over 130,000 clones, about 87% of which are singletons. The sample comprised PBMCs. The receptors stem from a man aged 18 to 29 in good health and CMV-seropositive.

A few counts support this clone. The genes are TRBV5-6 and TRBJ2-7; 8 bases map to TRBD1. Trimming removed 3 bases from V and 2 bases from J; junction bases left unmatched: 7. CDR1 is SGHDT and CDR2 is YYEEEE in the germline V gene. The CDR3 spans 15 residues. CDR3 nucleotide sequence: TGTGCCAGCAGCTGGGGCCCGGGACAGGCCTACGAGCAGTACTTC. Its translation is CASSWGPGQAYEQYF.

This clone was found once. The V gene is TRBV18, the J gene TRBJ1-1; maybe TRBD1 (5 bases). The CDR3 is made up of 15 amino acids. V was shortened by 1 base and J by 4 bases, with 13 bases between the two germline ends. Germline CDR1 and CDR2: KGHSH and LQKENI. In nucleotides, the CDR3 is TGTGCCAGCTCACCACAGAAGTCCGGGGGCACTGAAGCTTTCTTT. This gives the protein CASSPQKSGGTEAFF.

This clone has just a few counts. The chain carries TRBV2 and TRBJ1-5; D call uncertain. The germline V gene has CDR1 SNHLY and CDR2 FYNNEI. V was clipped by 6 bases and J by 0 bases, with 12 bases between them. The CDR3 spans 15 residues. Here the CDR3 reads CASSWSVNSNQPQHF. The CDR3 DNA sequence: TGTGCCAGCAGCTGGTCGGTAAATAGCAATCAGCCCCAGCATTTT. Complete variable domain (other parts from reference TRBV2 and TRBJ1-5): EPEVTQTPSHQVTQMGQEVILRCVPISNHLYFYWYRQILGQKVEFLVSFYNNEISEKSEIFDDQFSVERPDGSNFTLKIRSTKLEDSAMYFCASSWSVNSNQPQHFGDGTRLSIL.

The chain uses TRBV5-1 and TRBJ2-1; TRBD2 agrees at 16 bases. Germline values: CDR1 SGHRS, CDR2 YFSETQ. V lost 3 bases, J lost 8 bases, and 8 bases stayed unmatched. The CDR3 has 17 amino acids. CDR3 loop: CASSYNPGLAGGYEQFF. The DNA of the CDR3 is TGCGCCAGCAGCTACAATCCGGGACTAGCGGGAGGGTATGAGCAGTTCTTC.